The rows below give T cell receptor beta chains drawn from one sample of a study of post-analysis software for immune sequencing data. From the PCR reads, TCRdb called clonotypes with MiXCR, one entry per CDR3 protein. The sample has approximately 250,000 distinct CDR3 sequences, 35% to 40% seen once. Sample: blood. These receptors were obtained from a girl aged 5 to 17 with multiple sclerosis. CDR3s include the opening cysteine and the closing phenylalanine or tryptophan. D genes are given only for firm matches. Expanded clones get a size class; other rows say once, few or many, or leave the size out.

>TRBV6-2/TRBV6-3|TRBJ2-7|-|-
CASSYPRSSSYEQYF
TGTGCCAGCAGTTACCCGAGGTCTAGCTCCTACGAGCAGTACTTC
>TRBV12-3/TRBV12-4|TRBJ2-3|-|many
CASTNDLRGVRSQYF
TGTGCCAGCACCAATGATCTCCGGGGAGTCCGTTCGCAGTATTTT
>TRBV5-1|TRBJ2-7|-|-
CASSLRVQDVEQYF
TGCGCCAGCAGCTTGAGGGTACAGGATGTCGAGCAGTACTTC
>TRBV5-1|TRBJ1-1|TRBD1|many
CASSLTTQGGNTEAFF
TGCGCCAGCAGCTTGACAACACAGGGGGGCAACACTGAAGCTTTCTTT
>TRBV6-1|TRBJ1-5|-|many
CASSEAPGQGNQPQHF
TGTGCCAGCAGTGAAGCTCCAGGGCAGGGCAATCAGCCCCAGCATTTT
>TRBV20-1|TRBJ2-3|-|-
CSARGQEDTQYF
TGCAGTGCTAGAGGTCAGGAGGATACGCAGTATTTT
>TRBV3-1|TRBJ2-7|-|-
CASSPATRPLNNEQYF
TGTGCCAGCAGCCCAGCGACTAGACCCCTTAACAATGAGCAGTACTTC
>TRBV18|TRBJ1-4|-|few
CASSPRGGEKLFF
TGTGCCAGCTCACCAAGAGGCGGTGAAAAACTGTTTTTT
>TRBV12-3/TRBV12-4|TRBJ1-5|-|many
CASSSGNQPQHF
TGTGCCAGCAGCTCCGGGAATCAGCCCCAGCATTTT
>TRBV4-1|TRBJ1-1|-|many
CASSPGVNTEAFF
TGCGCCAGCAGCCCGGGAGTGAACACTGAAGCTTTCTTT
>TRBV12-5|TRBJ2-3|-|many
CSRTGATDTQYF
TGTTCCCGGACGGGGGCCACAGATACGCAGTATTTT
>TRBV5-1|TRBJ2-3|-|many
CASSLAGRVDTQYF
TGCGCCAGCAGCTTGGCCGGAAGGGTTGATACGCAGTATTTT
>TRBV19|TRBJ1-6|-|few
CASSPDTSSYNSPLHF
TGTGCCAGTAGTCCTGACACGAGCTCCTATAATTCACCCCTCCACTTT
>TRBV5-1|TRBJ2-3|TRBD2|many
CASSFTSGTDTQYF
TGCGCCAGCAGCTTCACTAGCGGAACAGATACGCAGTATTTT
>TRBV5-1|TRBJ2-5|-|many
CASSLGSQETQYF
TGCGCCAGCAGCTTGGGCTCACAAGAGACCCAGTACTTC
>TRBV5-1|TRBJ2-3|TRBD2|-
CASSFSGSVTDTQYF
TGCGCCAGCAGCTTCAGCGGGAGTGTGACAGATACGCAGTATTTT
>TRBV7-2|TRBJ2-1|-|-
CASSLGPSGTYNEQFF
TGTGCCAGCAGCTTAGGACCATCGGGTACCTACAATGAGCAGTTCTTC
>TRBV5-6|TRBJ2-5|-|-
CASSPQFRSAVETQYF
TGTGCCAGCAGCCCTCAGTTTAGGAGCGCAGTGGAGACCCAGTACTTC
>TRBV7-9|TRBJ2-1|TRBD2|once
CASSLPASGPTYNEQFF
TGTGCCAGCAGCTTACCGGCTAGCGGACCGACCTACAATGAGCAGTTCTTC
>TRBV12-3/TRBV12-4|TRBJ2-1|-|many
CASSIRDSGNEQFF
TGTGCCAGCAGCATCCGGGACTCGGGCAATGAGCAGTTCTTC
>TRBV5-1|TRBJ1-1|-|-
CASSLARQVNTEAFF
TGCGCCAGCAGCTTGGCCAGACAGGTTAACACTGAAGCTTTCTTT
>TRBV6-5|TRBJ2-6|-|few
CASSYRIGSSNSGANVLTF
TGTGCCAGCAGTTACCGTATTGGGAGCAGCAACTCTGGGGCCAACGTCCTGACTTTC
>TRBV3-1|TRBJ2-3|-|-
CASSLGESTDTQYF
TGTGCCAGCAGCCTCGGGGAGTCTACAGATACGCAGTATTTT
>TRBV7-2|TRBJ1-5|TRBD1|once
CASSTRDSPNQPQHF
TGTGCCAGCAGCACCCGGGACAGCCCAAATCAGCCCCAGCATTTT
>TRBV12-3/TRBV12-4|TRBJ1-2|-|few
CASSGYGYTF
TGTGCCAGTTCCGGCTATGGCTACACCTTC
>TRBV5-1|TRBJ2-5|-|-
CASSTGTQGRRVTQYF
TGCGCCAGCAGCACGGGGACACAGGGTCGCAGGGTGACCCAGTACTTC
>TRBV14|TRBJ2-5|TRBD2|-
CASSQDVAGGYQETQYF
TGTGCCAGCAGCCAAGATGTGGCGGGAGGGTACCAAGAGACCCAGTACTTC
>TRBV30|TRBJ2-5|-|-
CAWNGSGGQTQYF
TGTGCCTGGAACGGATCGGGCGGGCAGACCCAGTACTTC
>TRBV7-9|TRBJ2-7|-|-
CASSVVSREQYF
TGTGCCAGCAGCGTCGTGTCCCGCGAGCAGTACTTC
>TRBV29-1|TRBJ1-1|-|-
CSVPGQVNTEAFF
TGCAGCGTACCGGGACAAGTGAACACTGAAGCTTTCTTT
>TRBV3-1|TRBJ1-1|-|-
CASSLPGTEAFF
TGTGCCTCGTCCCTTCCCGGCACTGAAGCTTTCTTT
>TRBV10-3|TRBJ2-2|TRBD1|few
CAMTGAGTGELFF
TGTGCCATGACAGGGGCCGGCACCGGGGAGCTGTTTTTT